The clone carrying this TCR beta chain appeared once. Sequencing used immunoSEQ multiplex PCR; TCRdb keeps in-frame clones, though not all of them. The sample holds about 120,000 clones; 85% to 90% are singletons and the top ten take under 9%. This entry is derived from a study of T cell responses to AZD1222 COVID-19 vaccine. The ends were cut back, 1 base at V and 3 bases at J, with 7 bases in the middle. The CDR3 spans 13 residues. Germline V gene data show CDR1 as GTSNPN and CDR2 as SVGIG (reference sequence). The rearrangement joins TRBV30 to TRBJ1-5; D perhaps matches TRBD1 (5 bases). The sequence was obtained from an adult in good health. The source material was peripheral blood, sampled on day 0 of AZD1222 vaccination. CDR3 sequence reads: CAWSGQTNQPQHF. The CDR3 DNA reads as TGTGCCTGGAGTGGACAGACCAATCAGCCCCAGCATTTT.